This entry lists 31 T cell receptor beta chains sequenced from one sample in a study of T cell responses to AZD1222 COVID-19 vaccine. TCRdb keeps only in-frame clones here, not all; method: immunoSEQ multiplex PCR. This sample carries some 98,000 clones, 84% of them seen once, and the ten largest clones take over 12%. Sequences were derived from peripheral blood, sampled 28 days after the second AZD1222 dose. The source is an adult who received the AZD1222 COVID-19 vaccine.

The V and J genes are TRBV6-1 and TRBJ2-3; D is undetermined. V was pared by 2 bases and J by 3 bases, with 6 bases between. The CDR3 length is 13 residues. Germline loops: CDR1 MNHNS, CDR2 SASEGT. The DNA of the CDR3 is TGTGCCAGCAGTGAAAAGGCAACAGATACGCAGTATTTT. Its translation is CASSEKATDTQYF.

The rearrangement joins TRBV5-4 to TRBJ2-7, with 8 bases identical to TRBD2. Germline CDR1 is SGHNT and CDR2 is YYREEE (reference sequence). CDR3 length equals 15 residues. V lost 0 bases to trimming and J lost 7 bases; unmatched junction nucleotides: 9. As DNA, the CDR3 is TGTGCCAGCAGCTTGGAAATGCGGGGGGCGAGGGAGCAGTACTTC. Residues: CASSLEMRGAREQYF. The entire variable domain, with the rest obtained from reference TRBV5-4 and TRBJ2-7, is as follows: ETGVTQSPTHLIKTRGQQVTLRCSSQSGHNTVSWYQQALGQGPQFIFQYYREEENGRGNFPPRFSGLQFPNYSSELNVNALELDDSALYLCASSLEMRGAREQYFGPGTRLTVT.

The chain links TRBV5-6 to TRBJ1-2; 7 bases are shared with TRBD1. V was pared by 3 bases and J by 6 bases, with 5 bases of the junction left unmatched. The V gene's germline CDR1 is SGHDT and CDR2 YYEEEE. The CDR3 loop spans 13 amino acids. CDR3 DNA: TGTGCCAGCAGCTGGCAGGGGGTGGATGGCTACACCTTC. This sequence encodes CASSWQGVDGYTF.

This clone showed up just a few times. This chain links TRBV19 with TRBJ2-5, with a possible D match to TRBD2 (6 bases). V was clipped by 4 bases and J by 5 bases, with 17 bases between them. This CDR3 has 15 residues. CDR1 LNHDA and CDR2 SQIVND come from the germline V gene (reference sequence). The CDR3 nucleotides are TGTGCCAGTAGTAGCGGGACTGTCTTGACGGAGACCCAGTACTTC. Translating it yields CASSSGTVLTETQYF.

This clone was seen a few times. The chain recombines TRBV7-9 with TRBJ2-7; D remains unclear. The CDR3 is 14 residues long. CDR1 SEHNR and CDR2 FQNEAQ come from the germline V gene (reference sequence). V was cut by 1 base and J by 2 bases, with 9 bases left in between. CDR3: CASSLGLETYEQYF. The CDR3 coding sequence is TGTGCCAGCAGCTTAGGTCTGGAAACCTACGAGCAGTACTTC.

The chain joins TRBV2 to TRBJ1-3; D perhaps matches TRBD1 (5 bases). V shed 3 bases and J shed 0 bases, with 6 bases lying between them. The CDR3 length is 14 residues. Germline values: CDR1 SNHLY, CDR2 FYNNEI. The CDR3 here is CASSEQGSGNTIYF. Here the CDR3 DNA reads TGTGCCAGCAGTGAGCAGGGCTCTGGAAACACCATATATTTT.

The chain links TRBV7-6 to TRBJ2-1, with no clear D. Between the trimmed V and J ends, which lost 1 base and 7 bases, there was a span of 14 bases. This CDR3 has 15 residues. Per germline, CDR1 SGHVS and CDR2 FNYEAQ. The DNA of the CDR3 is TGTGCCAGCAGCTTAGACACCCAGAGTGGGAATGAGCAGTTCTTC. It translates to CASSLDTQSGNEQFF.

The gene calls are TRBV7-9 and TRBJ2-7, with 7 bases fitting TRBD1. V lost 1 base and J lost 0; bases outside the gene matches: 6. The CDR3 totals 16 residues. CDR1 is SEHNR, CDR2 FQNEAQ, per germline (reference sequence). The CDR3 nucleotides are TGTGCCAGCAGCTTAGGATTAGGGGACAGCTCCTACGAGCAGTACTTC. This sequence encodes CASSLGLGDSSYEQYF.

In DNA form, the CDR3 reads TGTGCCAGCAGCTACGACAAACAGGGCTACGAGCAGTACTTC. Translating it yields CASSYDKQGYEQYF. V gene TRBV5-6 combines with J gene TRBJ2-7; D is perhaps TRBD1 (6 bases). V shed 3 bases and J shed 3 bases, with 13 bases lying between them. In germline, CDR1 is SGHDT, CDR2 YYEEEE. This CDR3 is 14 amino acids long.

The CDR3 bases are TGTGCCACCAGCAGTTTTCAAACAACTGAAGCTTTCTTT. Amino acid sequence: CATSSFQTTEAFF. The chain has TRBV15 and TRBJ1-1, with D unclear. CDR3 length equals 13 residues. From germline, CDR1 is LNHNV and CDR2 YYDKDF (reference sequence). V was cut by 3 bases and J by 5 bases, with 10 bases left in between.

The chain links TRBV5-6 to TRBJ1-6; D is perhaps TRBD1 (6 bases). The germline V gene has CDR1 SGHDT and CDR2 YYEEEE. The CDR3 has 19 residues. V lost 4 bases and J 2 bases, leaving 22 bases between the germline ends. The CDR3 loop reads CASSVTTRQEDTYNSPLHF. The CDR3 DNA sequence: TGTGCCAGCAGCGTGACCACTCGACAGGAGGACACCTATAATTCACCCCTCCACTTT.

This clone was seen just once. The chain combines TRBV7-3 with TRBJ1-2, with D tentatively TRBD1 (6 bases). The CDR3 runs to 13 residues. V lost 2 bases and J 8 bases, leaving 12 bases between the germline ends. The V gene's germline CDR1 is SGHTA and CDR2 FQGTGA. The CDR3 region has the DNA TGTGCCAGCAGCTTATCTGGGGGGCAAGGCTACACCTTC. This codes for CASSLSGGQGYTF.

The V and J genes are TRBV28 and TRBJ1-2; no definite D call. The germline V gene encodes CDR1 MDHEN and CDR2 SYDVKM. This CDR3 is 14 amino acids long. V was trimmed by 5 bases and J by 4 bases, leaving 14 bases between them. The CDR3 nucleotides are TGTGCCAGCAGTCCTCCGGGAGGAAGCTATGGCTACACCTTC. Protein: CASSPPGGSYGYTF.

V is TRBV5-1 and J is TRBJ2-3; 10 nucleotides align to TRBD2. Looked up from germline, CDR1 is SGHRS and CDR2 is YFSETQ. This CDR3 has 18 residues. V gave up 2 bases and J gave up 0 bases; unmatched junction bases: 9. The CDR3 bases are TGCGCCAGCAGCTTCGTAGCGGGGGGTGTGACTAGCACAGATACGCAGTATTTT. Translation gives CASSFVAGGVTSTDTQYF.

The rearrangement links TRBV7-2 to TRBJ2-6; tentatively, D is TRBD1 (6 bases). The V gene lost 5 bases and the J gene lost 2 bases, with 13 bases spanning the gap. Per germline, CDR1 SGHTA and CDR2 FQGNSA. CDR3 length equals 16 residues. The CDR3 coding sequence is TGTGCCAGCAGCCCGCAACAGGGAACTGGGGCCAACGTCCTGACTTTC. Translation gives CASSPQQGTGANVLTF.

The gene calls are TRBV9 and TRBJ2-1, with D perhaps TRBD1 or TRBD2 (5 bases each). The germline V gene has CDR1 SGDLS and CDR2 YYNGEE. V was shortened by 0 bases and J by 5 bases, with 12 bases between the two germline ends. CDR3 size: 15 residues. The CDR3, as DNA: TGTGCCAGCAGCGTAGGTGGGGGAGAACACAATGAGCAGTTCTTC. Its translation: CASSVGGGEHNEQFF.

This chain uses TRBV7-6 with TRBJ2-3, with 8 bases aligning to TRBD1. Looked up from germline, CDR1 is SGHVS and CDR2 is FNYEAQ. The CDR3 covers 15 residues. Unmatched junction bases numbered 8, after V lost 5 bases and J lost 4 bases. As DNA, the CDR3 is TGTGCCAGCAGCCCCAGGGGGCGAGAGGCAGATACGCAGTATTTT. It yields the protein CASSPRGREADTQYF. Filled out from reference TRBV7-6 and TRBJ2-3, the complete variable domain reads GAGVSQSPRYKVTKRGQDVALRCDPISGHVSLYWYRQALGQGPEFLTYFNYEAQQDKSGLPNDRFSAERPEGSISTLTIQRTEQRDSAMYRCASSPRGREADTQYFGPGTRLTVL.

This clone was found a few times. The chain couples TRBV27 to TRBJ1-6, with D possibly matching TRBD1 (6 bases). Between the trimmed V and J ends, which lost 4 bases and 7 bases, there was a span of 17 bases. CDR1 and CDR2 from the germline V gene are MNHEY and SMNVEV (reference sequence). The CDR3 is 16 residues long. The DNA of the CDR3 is TGTGCCAGCAGTTCCGGAAGTACAGGGAGAAATTCACCCCTCCACTTT. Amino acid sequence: CASSSGSTGRNSPLHF.

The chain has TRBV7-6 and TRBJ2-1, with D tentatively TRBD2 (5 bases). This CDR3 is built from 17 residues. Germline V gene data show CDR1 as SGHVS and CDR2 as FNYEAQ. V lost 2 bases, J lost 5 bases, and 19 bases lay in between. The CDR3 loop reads CASSLFPPDRGHNEQFF. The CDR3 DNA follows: TGTGCCAGCAGCTTATTTCCGCCTGACCGGGGTCACAATGAGCAGTTCTTC.

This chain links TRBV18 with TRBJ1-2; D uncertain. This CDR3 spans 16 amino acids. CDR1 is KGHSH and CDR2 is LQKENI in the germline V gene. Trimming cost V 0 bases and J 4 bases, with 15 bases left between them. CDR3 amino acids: CASSPPAGYDGYGYTF. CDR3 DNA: TGTGCCAGCTCACCACCCGCAGGTTACGATGGCTATGGCTACACCTTC. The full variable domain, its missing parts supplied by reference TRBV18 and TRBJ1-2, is NAGVMQNPRHLVRRRGQEARLRCSPMKGHSHVYWYRQLPEEGLKFMVYLQKENIIDESGMPKERFSAEFPKEGPSILRIQQVVRGDSAAYFCASSPPAGYDGYGYTFGSGTRLTVV.

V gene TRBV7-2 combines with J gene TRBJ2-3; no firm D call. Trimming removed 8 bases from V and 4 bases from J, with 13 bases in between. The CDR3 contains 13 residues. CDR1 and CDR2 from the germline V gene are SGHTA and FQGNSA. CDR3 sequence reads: CASGWVGADTQYF. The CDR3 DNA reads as TGTGCCAGCGGATGGGTTGGGGCAGATACGCAGTATTTT.

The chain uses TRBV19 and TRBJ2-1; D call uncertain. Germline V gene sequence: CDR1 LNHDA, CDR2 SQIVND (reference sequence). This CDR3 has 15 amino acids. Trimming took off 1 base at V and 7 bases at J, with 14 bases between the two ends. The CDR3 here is CASSIGPRIANEQFF. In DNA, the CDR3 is TGTGCCAGTAGTATAGGCCCCCGGATCGCGAATGAGCAGTTCTTC.

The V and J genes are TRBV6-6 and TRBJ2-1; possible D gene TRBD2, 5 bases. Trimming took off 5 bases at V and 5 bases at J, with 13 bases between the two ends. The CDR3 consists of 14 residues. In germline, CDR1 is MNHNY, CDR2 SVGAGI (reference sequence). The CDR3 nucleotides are TGTGCCAGCAGTCGACACGTCGGGGACAATGAGCAGTTCTTC. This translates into CASSRHVGDNEQFF.

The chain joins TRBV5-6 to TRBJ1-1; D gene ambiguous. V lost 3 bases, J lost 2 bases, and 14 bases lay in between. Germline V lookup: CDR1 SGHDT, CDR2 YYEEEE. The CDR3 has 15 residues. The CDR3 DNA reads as TGTGCCAGCAGCTCCCAACGGGCAGGCAACACTGAAGCTTTCTTT. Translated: CASSSQRAGNTEAFF.

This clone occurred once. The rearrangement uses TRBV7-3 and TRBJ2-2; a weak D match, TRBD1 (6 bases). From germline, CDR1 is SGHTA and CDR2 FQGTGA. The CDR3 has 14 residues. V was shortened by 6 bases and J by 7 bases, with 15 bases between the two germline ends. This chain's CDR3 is CASRARGHDGELFF. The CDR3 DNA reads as TGTGCCAGCAGGGCCAGGGGACATGACGGGGAGCTGTTTTTT. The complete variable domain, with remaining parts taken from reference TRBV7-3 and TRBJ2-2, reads GAGVSQTPSNKVTEKGKYVELRCDPISGHTALYWYRQSLGQGPEFLIYFQGTGAADDSGLPNDRFFAVRPEGSVSTLKIQRTERGDSAVYLCASRARGHDGELFFGEGSRLTVL.

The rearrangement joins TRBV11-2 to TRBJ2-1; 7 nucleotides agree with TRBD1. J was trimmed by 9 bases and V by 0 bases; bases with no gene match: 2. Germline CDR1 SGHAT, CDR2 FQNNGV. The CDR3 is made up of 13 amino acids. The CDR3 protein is CASSLEAGGEQFF. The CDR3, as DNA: TGTGCCAGCAGCTTAGAGGCAGGGGGTGAGCAGTTCTTC.

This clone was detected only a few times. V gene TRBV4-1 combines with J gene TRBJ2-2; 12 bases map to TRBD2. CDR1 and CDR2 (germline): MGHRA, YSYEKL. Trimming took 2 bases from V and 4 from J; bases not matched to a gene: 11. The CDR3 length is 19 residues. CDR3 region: CASSQRVPSGRVSTGELFF. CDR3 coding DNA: TGCGCCAGCAGCCAAAGGGTCCCTAGCGGGAGGGTAAGCACCGGGGAGCTGTTTTTT.

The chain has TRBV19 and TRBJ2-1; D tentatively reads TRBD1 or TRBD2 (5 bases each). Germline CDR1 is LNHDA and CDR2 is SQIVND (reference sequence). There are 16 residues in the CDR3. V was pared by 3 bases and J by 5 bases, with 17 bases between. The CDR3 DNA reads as TGTGCCAGTAGTATCCAGAGGGGTAAATCAAACAATGAGCAGTTCTTC. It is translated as CASSIQRGKSNNEQFF.

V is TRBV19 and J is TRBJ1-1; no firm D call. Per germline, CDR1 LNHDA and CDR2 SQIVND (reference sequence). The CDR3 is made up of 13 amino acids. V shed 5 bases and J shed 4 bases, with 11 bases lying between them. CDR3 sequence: CASSFSRSTEAFF. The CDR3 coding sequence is TGTGCCAGTAGTTTCAGCCGATCCACTGAAGCTTTCTTT.

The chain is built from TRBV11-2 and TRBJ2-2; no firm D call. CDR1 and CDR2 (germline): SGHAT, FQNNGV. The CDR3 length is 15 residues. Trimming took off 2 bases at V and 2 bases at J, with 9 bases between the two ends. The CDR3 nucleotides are TGTGCCAGCAGCTTATCCAGGCCAAACACCGGGGAGCTGTTTTTT. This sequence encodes CASSLSRPNTGELFF.

CDR3 bases: TGTGCCAGCAGCGACAGCTGGGGTCCCGGAAACACCATATATTTT. This gives the protein CASSDSWGPGNTIYF. The V gene is TRBV6-5, the J gene TRBJ1-3; possible D gene TRBD1, 5 bases. V shed 6 bases and J shed 4 bases, with 16 bases lying between them. Germline CDR1 reads MNHEY; CDR2 reads SVGAGI. CDR3 length: 15 amino acids.